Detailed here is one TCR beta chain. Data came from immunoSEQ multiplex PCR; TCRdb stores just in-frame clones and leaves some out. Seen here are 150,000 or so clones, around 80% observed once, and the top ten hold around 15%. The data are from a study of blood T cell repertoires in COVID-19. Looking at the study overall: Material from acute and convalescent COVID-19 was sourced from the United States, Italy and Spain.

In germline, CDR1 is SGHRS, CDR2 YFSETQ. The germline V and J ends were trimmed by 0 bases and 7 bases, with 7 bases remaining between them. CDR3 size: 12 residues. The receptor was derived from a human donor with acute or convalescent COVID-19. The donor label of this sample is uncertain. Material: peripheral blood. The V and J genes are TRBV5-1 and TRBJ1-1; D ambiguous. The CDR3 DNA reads TGCGCCAGCAGCTTGGTGCCCGGTGAAGCTTTCTTT. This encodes CASSLVPGEAFF.